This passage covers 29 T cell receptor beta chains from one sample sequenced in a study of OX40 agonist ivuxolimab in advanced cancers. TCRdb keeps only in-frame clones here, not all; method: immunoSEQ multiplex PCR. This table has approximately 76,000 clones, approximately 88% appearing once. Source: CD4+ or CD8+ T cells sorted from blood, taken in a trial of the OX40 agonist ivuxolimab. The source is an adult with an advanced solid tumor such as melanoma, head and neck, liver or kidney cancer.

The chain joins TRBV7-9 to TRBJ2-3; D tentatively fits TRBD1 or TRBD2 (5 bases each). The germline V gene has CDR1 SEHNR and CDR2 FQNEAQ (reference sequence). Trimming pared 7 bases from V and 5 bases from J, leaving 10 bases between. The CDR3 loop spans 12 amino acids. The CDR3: CASNDGGDTQYF. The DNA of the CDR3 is TGTGCCAGCAACGATGGGGGAGATACGCAGTATTTT.

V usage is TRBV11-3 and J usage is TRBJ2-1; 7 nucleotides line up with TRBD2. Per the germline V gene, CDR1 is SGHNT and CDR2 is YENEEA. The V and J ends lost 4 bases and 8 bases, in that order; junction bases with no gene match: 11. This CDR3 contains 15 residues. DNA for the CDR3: TGTGCCAGCAGCTCCGCCGGCGGGAGCGATGATGAGCAGTTCTTC. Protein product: CASSSAGGSDDEQFF.

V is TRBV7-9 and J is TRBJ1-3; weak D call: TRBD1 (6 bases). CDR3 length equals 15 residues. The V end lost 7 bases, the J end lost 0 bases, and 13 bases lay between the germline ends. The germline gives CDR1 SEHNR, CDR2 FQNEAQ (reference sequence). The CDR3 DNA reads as TGTGCCAGCACCTACAGGGAGAGCTCTGGAAACACCATATATTTT. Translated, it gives CASTYRESSGNTIYF.

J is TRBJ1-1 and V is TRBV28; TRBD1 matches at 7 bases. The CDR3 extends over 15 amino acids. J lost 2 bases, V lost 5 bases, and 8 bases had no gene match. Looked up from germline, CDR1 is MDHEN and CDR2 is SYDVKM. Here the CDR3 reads CASSLPGTANTEAFF. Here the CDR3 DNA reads TGTGCCAGCAGTCTTCCCGGGACAGCCAACACTGAAGCTTTCTTT.

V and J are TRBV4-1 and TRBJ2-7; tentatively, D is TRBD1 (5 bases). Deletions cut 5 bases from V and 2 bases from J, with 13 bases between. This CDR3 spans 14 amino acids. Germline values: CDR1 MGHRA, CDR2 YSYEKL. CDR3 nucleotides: TGCGCCAGCAGCAACGGACCAGGGACCTACGAGCAGTACTTC. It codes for CASSNGPGTYEQYF.

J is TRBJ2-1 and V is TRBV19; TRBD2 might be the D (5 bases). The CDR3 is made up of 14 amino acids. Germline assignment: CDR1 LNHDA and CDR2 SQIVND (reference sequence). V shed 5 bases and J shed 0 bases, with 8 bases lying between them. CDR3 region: CASSWESSYNEQFF. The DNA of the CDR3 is TGTGCCAGTAGTTGGGAGAGCTCCTACAATGAGCAGTTCTTC. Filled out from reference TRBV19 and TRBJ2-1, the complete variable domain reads DGGITQSPKYLFRKEGQNVTLSCEQNLNHDAMYWYRQDPGQGLRLIYYSQIVNDFQKGDIAEGYSVSREKKESFPLTVTSAQKNPTAFYLCASSWESSYNEQFFGPGTRLTVL.

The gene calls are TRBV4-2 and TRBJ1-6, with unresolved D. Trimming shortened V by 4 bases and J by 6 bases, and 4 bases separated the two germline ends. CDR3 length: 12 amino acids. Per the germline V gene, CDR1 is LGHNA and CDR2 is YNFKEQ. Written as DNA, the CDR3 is TGTGCCAGCAGCCTCACTAATTCACCCCTCCACTTT. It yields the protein CASSLTNSPLHF.

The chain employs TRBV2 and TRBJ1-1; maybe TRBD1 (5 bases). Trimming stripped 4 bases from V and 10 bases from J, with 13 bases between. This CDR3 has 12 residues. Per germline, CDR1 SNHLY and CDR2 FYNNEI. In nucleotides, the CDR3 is TGTGCCAGCAGTGTGACAGCAAATGGAGCTTTCTTT. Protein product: CASSVTANGAFF.

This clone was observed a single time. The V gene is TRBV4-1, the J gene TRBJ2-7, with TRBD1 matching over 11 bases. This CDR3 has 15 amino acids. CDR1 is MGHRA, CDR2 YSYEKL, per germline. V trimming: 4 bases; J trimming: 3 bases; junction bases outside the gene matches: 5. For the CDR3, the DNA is TGCGCCAGCAGCCGAGACGGGACAGGGGGCTACGAGCAGTACTTC. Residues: CASSRDGTGGYEQYF.

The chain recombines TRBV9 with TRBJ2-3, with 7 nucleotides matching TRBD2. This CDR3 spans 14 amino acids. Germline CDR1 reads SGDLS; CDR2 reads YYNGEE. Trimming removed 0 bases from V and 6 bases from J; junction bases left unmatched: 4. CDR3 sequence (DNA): TGTGCCAGCAGCGTAGCGGTGGGGGGGGATACGCAGTATTTT. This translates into CASSVAVGGDTQYF.

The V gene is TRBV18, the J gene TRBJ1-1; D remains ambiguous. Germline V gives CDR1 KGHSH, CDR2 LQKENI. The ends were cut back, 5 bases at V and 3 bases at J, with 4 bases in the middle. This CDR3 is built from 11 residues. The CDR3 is CASSRDTEAFF. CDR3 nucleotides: TGTGCCAGCTCAAGGGACACTGAAGCTTTCTTT.

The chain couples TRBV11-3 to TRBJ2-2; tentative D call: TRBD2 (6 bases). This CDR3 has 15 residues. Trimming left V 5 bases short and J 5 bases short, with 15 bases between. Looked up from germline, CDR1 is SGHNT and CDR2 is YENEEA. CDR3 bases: TGTGCCAGCAGCCGGGGACTGTTTCAAACCGGGGAGCTGTTTTTT. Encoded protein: CASSRGLFQTGELFF.

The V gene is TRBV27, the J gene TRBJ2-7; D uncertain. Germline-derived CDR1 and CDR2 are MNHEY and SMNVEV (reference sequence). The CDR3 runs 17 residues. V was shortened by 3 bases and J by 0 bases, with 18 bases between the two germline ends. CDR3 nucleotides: TGTGCCAGCAGTTTGACCCAACCCCCAGGATACTCCTACGAGCAGTACTTC. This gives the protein CASSLTQPPGYSYEQYF.

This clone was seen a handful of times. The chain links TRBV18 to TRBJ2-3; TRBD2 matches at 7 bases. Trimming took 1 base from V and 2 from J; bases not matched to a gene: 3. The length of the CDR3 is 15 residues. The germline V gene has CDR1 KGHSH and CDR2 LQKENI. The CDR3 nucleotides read TGTGCCAGCTCACCACAGCGGGAAGTCACAGATACGCAGTATTTT. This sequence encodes CASSPQREVTDTQYF.

This CDR3 reads CASSRGLAGRAPSRHEQYF. The CDR3 nucleotides read TGCGCCAGCAGCAGGGGACTAGCGGGACGGGCCCCTTCCCGACACGAGCAGTACTTC. V gene TRBV4-1 combines with J gene TRBJ2-7; 13 positions match TRBD2. The CDR3 runs 19 residues. The germline V gene encodes CDR1 MGHRA and CDR2 YSYEKL. The junction had 18 bases not matched to a gene; V was cut back by 5 bases and J by 5 bases.

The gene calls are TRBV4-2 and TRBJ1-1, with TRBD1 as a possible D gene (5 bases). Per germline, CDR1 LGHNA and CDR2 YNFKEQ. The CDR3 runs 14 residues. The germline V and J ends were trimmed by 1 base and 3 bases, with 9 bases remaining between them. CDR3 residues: CASSQAGVDTEAFF. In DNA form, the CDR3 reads TGTGCCAGCAGCCAAGCGGGGGTGGACACTGAAGCTTTCTTT.

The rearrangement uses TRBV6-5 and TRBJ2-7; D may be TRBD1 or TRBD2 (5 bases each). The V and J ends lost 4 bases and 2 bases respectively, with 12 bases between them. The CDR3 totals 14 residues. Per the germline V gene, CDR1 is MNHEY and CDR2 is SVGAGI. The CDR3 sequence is CASSLKGRTYEQYF. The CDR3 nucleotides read TGTGCCAGCAGTTTGAAGGGACGTACCTACGAGCAGTACTTC.

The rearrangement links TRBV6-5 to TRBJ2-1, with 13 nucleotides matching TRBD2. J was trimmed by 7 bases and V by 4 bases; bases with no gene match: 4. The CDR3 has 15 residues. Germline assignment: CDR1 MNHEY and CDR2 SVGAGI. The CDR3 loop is CASSSTSGRVNEQFF. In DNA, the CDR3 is TGTGCCAGCAGTTCAACTAGCGGGAGGGTAAATGAGCAGTTCTTC.

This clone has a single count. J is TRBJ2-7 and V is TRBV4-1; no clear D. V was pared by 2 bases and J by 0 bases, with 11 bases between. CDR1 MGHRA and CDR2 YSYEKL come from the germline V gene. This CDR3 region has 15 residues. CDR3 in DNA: TGCGCCAGCAGCCAATTTGGTCAGACCTCCTACGAGCAGTACTTC. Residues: CASSQFGQTSYEQYF.

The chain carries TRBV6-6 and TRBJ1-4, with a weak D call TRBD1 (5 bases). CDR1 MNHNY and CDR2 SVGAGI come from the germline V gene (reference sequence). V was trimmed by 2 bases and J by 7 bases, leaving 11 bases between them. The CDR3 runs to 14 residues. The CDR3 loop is CASSYRGGGEKLFF. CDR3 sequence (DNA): TGTGCCAGCAGTTACCGCGGTGGGGGTGAAAAACTGTTTTTT.

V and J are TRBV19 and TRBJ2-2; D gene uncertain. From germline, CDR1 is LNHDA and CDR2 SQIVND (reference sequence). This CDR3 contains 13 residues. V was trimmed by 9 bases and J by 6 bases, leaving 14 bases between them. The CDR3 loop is CASALDRAGELFF. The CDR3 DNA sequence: TGTGCCAGCGCCCTGGACCGAGCCGGGGAGCTGTTTTTT.

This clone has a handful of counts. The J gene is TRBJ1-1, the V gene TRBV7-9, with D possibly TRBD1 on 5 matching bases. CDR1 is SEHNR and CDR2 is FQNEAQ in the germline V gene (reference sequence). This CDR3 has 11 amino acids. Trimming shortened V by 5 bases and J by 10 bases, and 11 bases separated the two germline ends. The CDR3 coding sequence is TGTGCCAGCAGCCCACTTGGGGGAGCTTTCTTT. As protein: CASSPLGGAFF. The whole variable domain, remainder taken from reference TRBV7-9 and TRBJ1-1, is DTGVSQNPRHKITKRGQNVTFRCDPISEHNRLYWYRQTLGQGPEFLTYFQNEAQLEKSRLLSDRFSAERPKGSFSTLEIQRTEQGDSAMYLCASSPLGGAFFGQGTRLTVV.

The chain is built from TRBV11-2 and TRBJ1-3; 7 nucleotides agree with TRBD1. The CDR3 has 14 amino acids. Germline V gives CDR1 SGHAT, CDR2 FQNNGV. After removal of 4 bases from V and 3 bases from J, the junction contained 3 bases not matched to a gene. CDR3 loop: CASSSNRGGNTIYF. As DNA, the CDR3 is TGTGCCAGCAGCTCCAACAGGGGTGGAAACACCATATATTTT.

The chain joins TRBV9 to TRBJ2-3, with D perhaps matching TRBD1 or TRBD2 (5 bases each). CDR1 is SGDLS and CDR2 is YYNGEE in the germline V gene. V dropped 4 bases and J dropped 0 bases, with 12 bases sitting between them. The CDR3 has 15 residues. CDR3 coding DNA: TGTGCCAGCAGCTCGGACGGGGCTAGCACAGATACGCAGTATTTT. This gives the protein CASSSDGASTDTQYF.

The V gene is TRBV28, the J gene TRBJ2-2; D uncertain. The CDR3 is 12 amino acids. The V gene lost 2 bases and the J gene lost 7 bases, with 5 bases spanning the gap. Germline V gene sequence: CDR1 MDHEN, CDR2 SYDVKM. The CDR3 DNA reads TGTGCCAGCAGTTTACGTATCGGGGAGCTGTTTTTT. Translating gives CASSLRIGELFF.

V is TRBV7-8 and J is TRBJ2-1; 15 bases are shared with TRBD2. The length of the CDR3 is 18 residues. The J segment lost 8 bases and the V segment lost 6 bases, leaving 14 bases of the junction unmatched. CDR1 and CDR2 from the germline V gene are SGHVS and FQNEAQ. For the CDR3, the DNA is TGTGCCAGCAGGCTTCATAGGACTAGCGGGAGGGCCGTCGATGAGCAGTTCTTC. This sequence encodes CASRLHRTSGRAVDEQFF.

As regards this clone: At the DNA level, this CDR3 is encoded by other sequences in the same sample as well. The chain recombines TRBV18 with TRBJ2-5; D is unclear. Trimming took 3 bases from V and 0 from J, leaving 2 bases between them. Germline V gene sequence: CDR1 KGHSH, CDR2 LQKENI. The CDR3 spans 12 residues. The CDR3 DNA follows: TGTGCCAGCTCACCTTACCAAGAGACCCAGTACTTC. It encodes CASSPYQETQYF.

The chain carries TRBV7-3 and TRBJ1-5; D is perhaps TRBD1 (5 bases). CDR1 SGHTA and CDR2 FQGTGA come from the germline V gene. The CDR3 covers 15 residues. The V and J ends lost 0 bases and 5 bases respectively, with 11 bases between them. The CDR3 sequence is CASSLTGDGDQPQHF. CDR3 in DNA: TGTGCCAGCAGCTTAACGGGGGACGGAGATCAGCCCCAGCATTTT.

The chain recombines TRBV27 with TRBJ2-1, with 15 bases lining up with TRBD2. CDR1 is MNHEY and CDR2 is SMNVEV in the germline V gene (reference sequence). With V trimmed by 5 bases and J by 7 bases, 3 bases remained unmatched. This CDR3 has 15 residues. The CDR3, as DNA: TGTGCCAGCAGTACCGGGACTAGCGGGAGGAATGAGCAGTTCTTC. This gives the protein CASSTGTSGRNEQFF.